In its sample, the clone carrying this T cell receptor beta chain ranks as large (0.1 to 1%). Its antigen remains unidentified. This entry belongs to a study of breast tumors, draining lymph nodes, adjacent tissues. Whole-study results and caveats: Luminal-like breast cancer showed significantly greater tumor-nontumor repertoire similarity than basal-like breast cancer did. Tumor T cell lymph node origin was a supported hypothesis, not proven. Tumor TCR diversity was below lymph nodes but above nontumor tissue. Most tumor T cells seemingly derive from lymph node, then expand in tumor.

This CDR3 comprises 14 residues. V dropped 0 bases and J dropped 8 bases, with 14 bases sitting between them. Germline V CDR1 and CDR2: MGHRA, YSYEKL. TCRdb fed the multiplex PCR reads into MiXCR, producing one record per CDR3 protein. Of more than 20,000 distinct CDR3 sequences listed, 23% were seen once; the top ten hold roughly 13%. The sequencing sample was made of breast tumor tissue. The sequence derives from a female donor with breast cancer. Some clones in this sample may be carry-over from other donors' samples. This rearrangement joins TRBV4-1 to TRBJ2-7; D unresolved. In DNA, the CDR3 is TGCGCCAGCAGCCAAGATTTAGGCCTCCTGCAGCAGTACTTC. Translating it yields CASSQDLGLLQQYF.